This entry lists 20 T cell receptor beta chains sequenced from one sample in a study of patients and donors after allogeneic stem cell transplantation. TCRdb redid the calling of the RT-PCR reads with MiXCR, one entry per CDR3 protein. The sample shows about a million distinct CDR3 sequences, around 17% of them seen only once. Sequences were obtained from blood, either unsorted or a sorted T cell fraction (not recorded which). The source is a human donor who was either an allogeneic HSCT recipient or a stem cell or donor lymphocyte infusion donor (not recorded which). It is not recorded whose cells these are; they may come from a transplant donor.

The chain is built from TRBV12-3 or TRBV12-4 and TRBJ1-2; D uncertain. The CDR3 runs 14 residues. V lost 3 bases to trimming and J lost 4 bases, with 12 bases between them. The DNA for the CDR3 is TGTGCCAGCAGTTTCCGCGAGGGCAGCTATGGCTACACCTTC. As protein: CASSFREGSYGYTF.

The CDR3 sequence is CSASIGDKSRSPLHF. The CDR3 bases are TGCAGTGCTAGTATCGGGGATAAGAGTAGGTCACCCCTCCACTTT. This chain links TRBV20-1 with TRBJ1-6; D uncertain. The germline gives CDR1 DFQATT, CDR2 SNEGSKA (reference sequence). Trimming pared 3 bases from V and 10 bases from J, leaving 19 bases between. The CDR3 totals 15 residues.

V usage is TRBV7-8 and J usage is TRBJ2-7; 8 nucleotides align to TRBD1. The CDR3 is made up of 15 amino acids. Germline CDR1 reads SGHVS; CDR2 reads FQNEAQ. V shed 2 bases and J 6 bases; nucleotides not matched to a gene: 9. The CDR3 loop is CASSLKGQVIGEQYF. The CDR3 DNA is TGTGCCAGCAGCTTAAAGGGACAGGTAATTGGCGAGCAGTACTTC.

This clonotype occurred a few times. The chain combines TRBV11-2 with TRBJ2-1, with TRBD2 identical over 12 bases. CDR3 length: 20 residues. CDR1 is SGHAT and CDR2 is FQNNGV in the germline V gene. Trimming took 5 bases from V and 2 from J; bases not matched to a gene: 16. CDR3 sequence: CASSAVGTSGQIWAYNEQFF. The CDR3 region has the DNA TGTGCCAGCAGCGCCGTCGGGACTAGCGGGCAGATCTGGGCCTACAATGAGCAGTTCTTC.

DNA for the CDR3: TGTGCCAGCAGCCTGGGGTTTGGGGCCAACGTCCTGACTTTC. Translating it yields CASSLGFGANVLTF. The chain couples TRBV7-2 to TRBJ2-6; unclear D gene. The CDR3 has 14 residues. With 5 bases removed from V and 3 bases from J, the gap between germline ends came to 8 bases. Germline V gene data show CDR1 as SGHTA and CDR2 as FQGNSA.

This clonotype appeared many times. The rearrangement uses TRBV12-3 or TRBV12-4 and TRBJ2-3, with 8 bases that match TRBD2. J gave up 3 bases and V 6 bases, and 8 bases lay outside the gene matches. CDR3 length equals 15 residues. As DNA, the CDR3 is TGTGCCAGCAGGCCCGGCGGGGGGTCAACAGATACGCAGTATTTT. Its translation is CASRPGGGSTDTQYF.

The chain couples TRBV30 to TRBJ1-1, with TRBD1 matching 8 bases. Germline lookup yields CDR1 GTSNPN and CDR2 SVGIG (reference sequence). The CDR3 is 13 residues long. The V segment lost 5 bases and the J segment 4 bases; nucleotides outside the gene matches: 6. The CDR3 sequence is CAWFGQGSTEAFF. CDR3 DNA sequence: TGTGCCTGGTTTGGACAGGGTAGCACTGAAGCTTTCTTT.

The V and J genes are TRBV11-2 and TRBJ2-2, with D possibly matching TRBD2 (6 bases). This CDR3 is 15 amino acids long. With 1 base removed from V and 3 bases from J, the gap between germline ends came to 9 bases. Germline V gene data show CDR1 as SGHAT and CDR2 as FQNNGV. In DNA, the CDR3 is TGTGCCAGCAGCTTAGGACTAGAGGACACCGGGGAGCTGTTTTTT. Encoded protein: CASSLGLEDTGELFF.

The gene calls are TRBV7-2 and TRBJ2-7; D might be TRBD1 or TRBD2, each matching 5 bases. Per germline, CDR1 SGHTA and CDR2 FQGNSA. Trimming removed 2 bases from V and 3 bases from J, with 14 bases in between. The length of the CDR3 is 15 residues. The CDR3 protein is CASSLQPGTGYEQYF. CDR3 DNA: TGTGCCAGCAGCTTACAGCCCGGGACGGGCTACGAGCAGTACTTC.

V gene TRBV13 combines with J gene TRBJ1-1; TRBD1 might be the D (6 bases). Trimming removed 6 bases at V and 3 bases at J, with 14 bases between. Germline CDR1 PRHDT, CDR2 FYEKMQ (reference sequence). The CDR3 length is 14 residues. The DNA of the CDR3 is TGTGCCAGCAGTCGTCAGGGGACGGACACTGAAGCTTTCTTT. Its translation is CASSRQGTDTEAFF.

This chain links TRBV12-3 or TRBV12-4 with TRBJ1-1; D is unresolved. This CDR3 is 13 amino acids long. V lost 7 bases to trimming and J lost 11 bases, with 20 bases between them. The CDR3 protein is CASTTREAPRAFF. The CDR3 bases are TGTGCCAGCACTACCCGGGAGGCCCCTAGGGCTTTCTTT.

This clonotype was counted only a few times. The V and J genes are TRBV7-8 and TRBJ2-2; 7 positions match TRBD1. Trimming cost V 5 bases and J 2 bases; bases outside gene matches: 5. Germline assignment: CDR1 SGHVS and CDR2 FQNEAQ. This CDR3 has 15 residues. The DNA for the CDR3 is TGTGCCAGCAGCCCCTGGGACAGCAACACCGGGGAGCTGTTTTTT. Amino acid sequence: CASSPWDSNTGELFF.

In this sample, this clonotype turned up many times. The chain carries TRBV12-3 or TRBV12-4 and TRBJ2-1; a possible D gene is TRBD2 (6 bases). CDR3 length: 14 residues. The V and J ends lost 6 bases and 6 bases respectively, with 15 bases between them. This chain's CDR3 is CASSPILRGNEQFF. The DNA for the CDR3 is TGTGCCAGCAGCCCTATTTTGCGGGGCAATGAGCAGTTCTTC.

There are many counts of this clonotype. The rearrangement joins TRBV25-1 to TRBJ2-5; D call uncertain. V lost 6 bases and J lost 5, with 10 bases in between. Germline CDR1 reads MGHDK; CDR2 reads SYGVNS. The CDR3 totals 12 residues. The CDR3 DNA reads TGTGCCAGCAGCGCTCCTCGGGAGACCCAGTACTTC. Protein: CASSAPRETQYF.

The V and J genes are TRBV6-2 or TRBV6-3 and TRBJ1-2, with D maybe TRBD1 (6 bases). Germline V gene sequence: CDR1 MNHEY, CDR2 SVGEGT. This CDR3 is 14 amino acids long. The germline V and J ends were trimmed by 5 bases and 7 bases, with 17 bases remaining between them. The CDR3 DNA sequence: TGTGCCAGCAGTAGTGAGATCAGGGGCTCTGGCTACACCTTC. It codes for CASSSEIRGSGYTF.

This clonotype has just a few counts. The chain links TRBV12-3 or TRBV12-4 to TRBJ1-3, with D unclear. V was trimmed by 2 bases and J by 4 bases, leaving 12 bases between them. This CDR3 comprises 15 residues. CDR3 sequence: CASSLKGFTGNTIYF. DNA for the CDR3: TGTGCCAGCAGTTTAAAGGGATTCACAGGAAACACCATATATTTT.

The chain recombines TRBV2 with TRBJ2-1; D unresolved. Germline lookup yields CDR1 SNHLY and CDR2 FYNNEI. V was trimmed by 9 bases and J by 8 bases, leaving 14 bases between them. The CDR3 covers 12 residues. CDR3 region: CASTRQDDEQFF. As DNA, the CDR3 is TGTGCCAGTACCAGGCAGGACGATGAGCAGTTCTTC.

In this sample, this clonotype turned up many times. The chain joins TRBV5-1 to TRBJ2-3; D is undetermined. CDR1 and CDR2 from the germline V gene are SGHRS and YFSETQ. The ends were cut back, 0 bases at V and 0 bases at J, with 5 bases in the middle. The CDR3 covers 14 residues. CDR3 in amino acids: CASSLADSTDTQYF. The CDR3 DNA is TGCGCCAGCAGCTTGGCTGATAGCACAGATACGCAGTATTTT.

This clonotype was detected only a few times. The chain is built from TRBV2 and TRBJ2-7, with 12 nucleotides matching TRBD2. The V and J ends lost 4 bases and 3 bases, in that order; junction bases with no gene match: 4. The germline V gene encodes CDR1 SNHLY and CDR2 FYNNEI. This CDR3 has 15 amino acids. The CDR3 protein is CASSVTSGGIYEQYF. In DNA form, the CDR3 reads TGTGCCAGCAGTGTTACTAGCGGGGGGATCTACGAGCAGTACTTC.

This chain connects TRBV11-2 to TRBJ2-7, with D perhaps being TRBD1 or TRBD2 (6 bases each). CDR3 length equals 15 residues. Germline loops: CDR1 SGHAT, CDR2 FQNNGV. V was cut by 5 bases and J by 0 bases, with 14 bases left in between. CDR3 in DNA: TGTGCCAGCAGCCCGCGGGGACACATCTCCTACGAGCAGTACTTC. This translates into CASSPRGHISYEQYF. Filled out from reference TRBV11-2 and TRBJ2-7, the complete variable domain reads EAGVAQSPRYKIIEKRQSVAFWCNPISGHATLYWYQQILGQGPKLLIQFQNNGVVDDSQLPKDRFSAERLKGVDSTLKIQPAKLEDSAVYLCASSPRGHISYEQYFGPGTRLTVT.